The next 13 T cell receptor beta chains were all read from a single sample in a study of cytomegalovirus exposure and HLA in healthy donors. TCRdb's table, derived via immunoSEQ multiplex PCR, lists solely in-frame clones and lacks some. The profile shows 71,000 or so clones, 94% of them singletons. The specimen was PBMCs. These receptors originate from a woman under 30 in good health and CMV-seronegative.

The genes are TRBV13 and TRBJ2-1; a weak D match, TRBD1 (5 bases). Trimming stripped 5 bases from V and 10 bases from J, with 9 bases between. CDR3 length: 11 residues. Germline values: CDR1 PRHDT, CDR2 FYEKMQ (reference sequence). The CDR3 region has the DNA TGTGCCAGCAGCATAACAGGAGAGCAGTTCTTC. Protein: CASSITGEQFF.

V gene TRBV2 combines with J gene TRBJ2-1; 10 bases fit TRBD2. The germline gives CDR1 SNHLY, CDR2 FYNNEI. The CDR3 is 14 residues long. Trimming took 4 bases from V and 7 from J; bases not matched to a gene: 4. CDR3 DNA: TGTGCCAGCAGTGGGAGCGGGAGGGAGAATGAGCAGTTCTTC. It codes for CASSGSGRENEQFF. Drawing the rest from reference TRBV2 and TRBJ2-1, the complete variable domain is EPEVTQTPSHQVTQMGQEVILRCVPISNHLYFYWYRQILGQKVEFLVSFYNNEISEKSEIFDDQFSVERPDGSNFTLKIRSTKLEDSAMYFCASSGSGRENEQFFGPGTRLTVL.

This chain connects TRBV6-5 to TRBJ2-1; 7 nucleotides agree with TRBD1. The V segment lost 2 bases and the J segment 9 bases; nucleotides outside the gene matches: 7. Germline CDR1 MNHEY, CDR2 SVGAGI. The CDR3 has 14 residues. The CDR3 sequence: CASSYLTGASEQFF. The CDR3 coding sequence is TGTGCCAGCAGTTACCTTACAGGGGCCTCTGAGCAGTTCTTC.

The chain couples TRBV6-6 to TRBJ2-7, with D possibly TRBD1 on 5 matching bases. The CDR3 spans 14 residues. Trimming removed 2 bases from V and 3 bases from J, with 11 bases in between. Germline V gives CDR1 MNHNY, CDR2 SVGAGI (reference sequence). CDR3 nucleotide sequence: TGTGCCAGCAGTTACGAAGGGGCCAGCTACGAGCAGTACTTC. Translating gives CASSYEGASYEQYF.

The V call is TRBV19, the J call TRBJ2-7, with TRBD2 matching over 8 bases. This CDR3 is built from 15 residues. With 2 bases clipped from V and 3 bases from J, the junction kept 6 bases outside the gene matches. Germline loops: CDR1 LNHDA, CDR2 SQIVND (reference sequence). The CDR3 loop reads CASSISGLAVYEQYF. CDR3 nucleotides: TGTGCCAGTAGTATAAGCGGACTAGCTGTCTACGAGCAGTACTTC.

V gene TRBV5-6 combines with J gene TRBJ1-2, with 9 bases identical to TRBD1. V was pared by 4 bases and J by 2 bases, with 6 bases of the junction left unmatched. This CDR3 is 15 amino acids long. Looked up from germline, CDR1 is SGHDT and CDR2 is YYEEEE. For the CDR3, the DNA is TGTGCCAGCAGCCCTGGGACAGGGCTGAACTATGGCTACACCTTC. Protein: CASSPGTGLNYGYTF.

The V call is TRBV4-3, the J call TRBJ1-1, with D maybe TRBD1 (6 bases). The CDR3 consists of 17 residues. The V and J ends lost 3 bases and 2 bases respectively, with 19 bases between them. In germline, CDR1 is LGHNA, CDR2 YSLEER. In DNA, the CDR3 is TGCGCCAGCAGCCATAGAGCGACGGGGACACCAAACACTGAAGCTTTCTTT. Translating gives CASSHRATGTPNTEAFF.

This sequence joins TRBV28 and TRBJ2-7; the D gene is possibly TRBD1 (5 bases). The CDR3 covers 12 residues. Trimming took off 5 bases at V and 6 bases at J, with 11 bases between the two ends. Germline assignment: CDR1 MDHEN and CDR2 SYDVKM. The CDR3 protein is CASSPLRAEQYF. The CDR3 DNA sequence: TGTGCCAGCAGTCCCCTCAGGGCCGAGCAGTACTTC.

The chain carries TRBV6-5 and TRBJ1-1, with D tentatively TRBD1 (5 bases). This CDR3 contains 13 residues. Germline V CDR1 and CDR2: MNHEY, SVGAGI. Trimming removed 5 bases from V and 6 bases from J, with 13 bases in between. For the CDR3, the DNA is TGTGCCAGCAGTCCTTGGGGGGTGCCTGAAGCTTTCTTT. This encodes CASSPWGVPEAFF.

The chain couples TRBV10-2 to TRBJ2-7; D uncertain. Trimming shortened V by 4 bases and J by 1 base, and 8 bases separated the two germline ends. Germline V lookup: CDR1 WSHSY, CDR2 SAAADI. CDR3 length: 13 residues. DNA of the CDR3: TGCGCCAGCAGTGGGCCCGAATCCTACGAGCAGTACTTC. Its translation is CASSGPESYEQYF.

The rearrangement uses TRBV5-1 and TRBJ1-1, with 7 bases matching TRBD1. Germline V lookup: CDR1 SGHRS, CDR2 YFSETQ. V lost 4 bases and J lost 10; bases outside the gene matches: 7. This CDR3 is built from 12 residues. The CDR3 region has the DNA TGCGCCAGCAGCGCTGACAGGGCCTTAGCTTTCTTT. Translating it yields CASSADRALAFF.

This chain joins TRBV18 and TRBJ2-4, with a weak D call TRBD2 (5 bases). Trimming removed 3 bases from V and 2 bases from J, with 11 bases in between. In germline, CDR1 is KGHSH, CDR2 LQKENI. The CDR3 length is 15 residues. The DNA of the CDR3 is TGTGCCAGCTCACCTTCGGGGTCGACCAAAAACATTCAGTACTTC. The encoded protein is CASSPSGSTKNIQYF.

V usage is TRBV9 and J usage is TRBJ2-3; 7 bases are a match to TRBD2. J gave up 0 bases and V 2 bases, and 0 bases lay outside the gene matches. The CDR3 is made up of 14 amino acids. The germline V gene encodes CDR1 SGDLS and CDR2 YYNGEE. The CDR3 region is CASSVSGSTDTQYF. The CDR3 bases are TGTGCCAGCAGCGTTAGCGGGAGCACAGATACGCAGTATTTT.